Shown below are 22 T cell receptor beta chains from a single sample sequenced in a study of PD-1 blockade in mismatch repair-deficient tumors. The assay was immunoSEQ multiplex PCR, and TCRdb's table has in-frame clones only and misses some. The table records 85,000 to 130,000 clones, approximately 83% of them present only once. Sequences were derived from peripheral blood, sampled roughly 35 weeks after starting pembrolizumab. The origin of the receptors is an adult with mismatch repair-deficient cancer.

J is TRBJ2-2 and V is TRBV9, with TRBD1 as a possible D gene (5 bases). V gave up 0 bases and J gave up 11 bases, with 8 bases separating them. The CDR3 consists of 12 residues. Per the germline V gene, CDR1 is SGDLS and CDR2 is YYNGEE. The CDR3 DNA sequence: TGTGCCAGCAGCGTAGAAGGGGTAGAGCTGTTTTTT. It specifies CASSVEGVELFF.

The J gene is TRBJ2-6, the V gene TRBV15; D is unclear. Per germline, CDR1 LNHNV and CDR2 YYDKDF (reference sequence). The CDR3 sequence is 15 residues long. V gave up 5 bases and J gave up 3 bases, with 11 bases separating them. This chain's CDR3 is CATSAHEGGANVLTF. CDR3 bases: TGTGCCACCAGCGCTCACGAAGGTGGGGCCAACGTCCTGACTTTC.

V gene TRBV11-2 combines with J gene TRBJ1-3; tentatively, D is TRBD1 (5 bases). Trimming stripped 1 base from V and 1 base from J, with 14 bases between. The CDR3 spans 17 residues. The germline gives CDR1 SGHAT, CDR2 FQNNGV. The CDR3 here is CASSLGPAGYSGNTIYF. The CDR3 bases are TGTGCCAGCAGCTTAGGACCCGCAGGGTATTCTGGAAACACCATATATTTT.

The gene calls are TRBV5-1 and TRBJ2-3; 14 nucleotides agree with TRBD2. The CDR3 runs to 17 residues. With 4 bases clipped from V and 6 bases from J, the junction kept 10 bases outside the gene matches. The germline CDR1 and CDR2 sequences are SGHRS and YFSETQ. CDR3 region: CASSPGGLAGGEDTQYF. Written as DNA, the CDR3 is TGCGCCAGCAGCCCCGGAGGACTAGCGGGAGGCGAGGATACGCAGTATTTT.

This chain links TRBV27 with TRBJ2-2; D may correspond to TRBD1 or TRBD2 (6 bases each). The CDR3 loop spans 15 amino acids. V lost 7 bases and J 4 bases, leaving 16 bases between the germline ends. Germline values: CDR1 MNHEY, CDR2 SMNVEV (reference sequence). The CDR3 here is CASTTGALGTGELFF. Written as DNA, the CDR3 is TGTGCCAGCACCACGGGGGCTTTGGGCACCGGGGAGCTGTTTTTT.

The chain joins TRBV7-3 to TRBJ2-2; 8 bases are shared with TRBD2. V trimming: 3 bases; J trimming: 6 bases; junction bases outside the gene matches: 12. Germline V lookup: CDR1 SGHTA, CDR2 FQGTGA. The CDR3 is 17 amino acids. CDR3 bases: TGTGCCAGCAGCTTTACCGGGGCCAGCGGGAGTTCCGGGGAGCTGTTTTTT. This encodes CASSFTGASGSSGELFF. Based on the CDR3 plus reference TRBV7-3 and TRBJ2-2, the full variable domain is GAGVSQTPSNKVTEKGKYVELRCDPISGHTALYWYRQSLGQGPEFLIYFQGTGAADDSGLPNDRFFAVRPEGSVSTLKIQRTERGDSAVYLCASSFTGASGSSGELFFGEGSRLTVL.

The chain links TRBV27 to TRBJ2-1, with TRBD2 matching 13 bases. CDR1 and CDR2 from the germline V gene are MNHEY and SMNVEV (reference sequence). This CDR3 spans 17 amino acids. J lost 4 bases, V lost 7 bases, and 10 bases had no gene match. This CDR3 reads CASNPRAGLAGYNEQFF. CDR3 in DNA: TGTGCCAGCAACCCAAGGGCGGGACTAGCGGGATACAATGAGCAGTTCTTC.

The rearrangement links TRBV30 to TRBJ2-3; 9 nucleotides match TRBD2. CDR3 length: 14 residues. V shed 8 bases, J shed 0 bases, and the junction held 6 bases outside the gene matches. Germline lookup yields CDR1 GTSNPN and CDR2 SVGIG (reference sequence). Here the CDR3 reads CAGGSGGSTDTQYF. The CDR3 DNA reads as TGTGCCGGTGGTAGCGGGGGTAGCACAGATACGCAGTATTTT.

J is TRBJ2-5 and V is TRBV4-3; D is unresolved. This CDR3 spans 13 amino acids. Germline CDR1 reads LGHNA; CDR2 reads YSLEER. Trimming took off 0 bases at V and 4 bases at J, with 6 bases between the two ends. The CDR3 DNA is TGCGCCAGCAGCCAAGATAGTGGAGAGACCCAGTACTTC. Protein product: CASSQDSGETQYF.

V gene TRBV11-3 combines with J gene TRBJ2-7; D unresolved. The CDR3 covers 13 residues. The V and J ends lost 3 bases and 4 bases respectively, with 10 bases between them. Germline V lookup: CDR1 SGHNT, CDR2 YENEEA. The CDR3 sequence: CASSLGREYEQYF. The CDR3 DNA is TGTGCCAGCAGCTTGGGAAGGGAATACGAGCAGTACTTC. The variable domain in full, with the rest retrieved from reference TRBV11-3 and TRBJ2-7, is EAGVVQSPRYKIIEKKQPVAFWCNPISGHNTLYWYLQNLGQGPELLIRYENEEAVDDSQLPKDRFSAERLKGVDSTLKIQPAELGDSAVYLCASSLGREYEQYFGPGTRLTVT.

V and J are TRBV14 and TRBJ1-1; D possibly corresponds to TRBD1 (5 bases). With 3 bases removed from V and 6 bases from J, the gap between germline ends came to 11 bases. Germline V gives CDR1 SGHDN, CDR2 FVKESK. This CDR3 contains 13 residues. The CDR3 nucleotides read TGTGCCAGCAGCCACAGGGTGAAACCTGAAGCTTTCTTT. It translates to CASSHRVKPEAFF.

The V gene is TRBV19, the J gene TRBJ2-3; D gene uncertain. Trimming left V 1 base short and J 5 bases short, with 13 bases between. Germline-derived CDR1 and CDR2 are LNHDA and SQIVND (reference sequence). The CDR3 contains 15 residues. CDR3 amino acids: CASSIGSHGGDTQYF. The CDR3, as DNA: TGTGCCAGTAGTATAGGGTCCCATGGCGGAGATACGCAGTATTTT.

The chain couples TRBV11-3 to TRBJ2-7, with TRBD2 as a possible D gene (6 bases). CDR1 and CDR2 (germline): SGHNT, YENEEA. V lost 4 bases, J lost 2 bases, and 27 bases lay in between. The CDR3 totals 19 residues. CDR3 in DNA: TGTGCCAGCAGCTCCTATGGGTCTAGCGTCCAGTCGTCCCCCTACGAGCAGTACTTC. Translating it yields CASSSYGSSVQSSPYEQYF.

This clone was seen only a few times. The rearrangement joins TRBV7-2 to TRBJ1-2; D remains ambiguous. The CDR3 runs to 16 residues. Per the germline V gene, CDR1 is SGHTA and CDR2 is FQGNSA. Between the trimmed V and J ends, which lost 1 base and 7 bases, there was a span of 19 bases. CDR3: CASSLDRAGGESGYTF. Written as DNA, the CDR3 is TGTGCCAGCAGCTTAGACCGGGCAGGCGGGGAGAGTGGCTACACCTTC.

This clone has just one count. The chain couples TRBV5-1 to TRBJ1-1; 9 bases line up with TRBD1. The trim removed 3 bases at V and 7 bases at J, leaving 13 bases unmatched. From germline, CDR1 is SGHRS and CDR2 YFSETQ. This CDR3 is 16 amino acids long. DNA of the CDR3: TGCGCCAGCAGCTCGTCGGACAGGGGTGATCCGGGTGAAGCTTTCTTT. This sequence encodes CASSSSDRGDPGEAFF.

The chain combines TRBV29-1 with TRBJ2-7, with D perhaps matching TRBD1 (6 bases). This CDR3 region has 11 residues. Trimming stripped 7 bases from V and 3 bases from J, with 10 bases between. Germline V lookup: CDR1 SQVTM, CDR2 ANQGSEA. CDR3 DNA: TGCAGCGGAACACAGGGCTACGAGCAGTACTTC. Residues: CSGTQGYEQYF.

The gene calls are TRBV10-2 and TRBJ2-3; possible D gene TRBD1, 6 bases. The V gene's germline CDR1 is WSHSY and CDR2 SAAADI. V was clipped by 5 bases and J by 3 bases, with 15 bases between them. This CDR3 region has 15 residues. The CDR3 DNA reads TGCGCCAGCAGTAACCGGGACAAACCTACAGATACGCAGTATTTT. Translation gives CASSNRDKPTDTQYF.

CDR3: CASSWTDADTQYF. In DNA, the CDR3 is TGTGCCAGCAGCTGGACCGACGCGGATACGCAGTATTTT. V usage is TRBV7-6 and J usage is TRBJ2-3, with D uncertain. CDR3 size: 13 residues. Germline CDR1 is SGHVS and CDR2 is FNYEAQ. Deletions cut 4 bases from V and 6 bases from J, with 11 bases between.

This rearrangement joins TRBV6-5 to TRBJ2-4, with D possibly matching TRBD1 (6 bases). V lost 6 bases to trimming and J lost 7 bases, with 10 bases between them. Germline lookup yields CDR1 MNHEY and CDR2 SVGAGI. CDR3 length equals 12 residues. The CDR3 DNA is TGTGCCAGCAGGGCGGACAGCAACATTCAGTACTTC. Its protein product is CASRADSNIQYF.

This rearrangement joins TRBV7-6 to TRBJ2-6; D not resolved. Germline V gives CDR1 SGHVS, CDR2 FNYEAQ. The CDR3 consists of 14 residues. Trimming took 5 bases from V and 0 from J, leaving 5 bases between them. CDR3 protein: CASSPDSGANVLTF. The DNA for the CDR3 is TGTGCCAGCAGCCCAGACTCTGGGGCCAACGTCCTGACTTTC.

The chain links TRBV9 to TRBJ2-1; 7 nucleotides align to TRBD2. Germline CDR1 reads SGDLS; CDR2 reads YYNGEE. V shed 4 bases and J 1 base; nucleotides not matched to a gene: 5. CDR3 size: 15 residues. This chain's CDR3 is CASSPWDYSYNEQFF. As DNA, the CDR3 is TGTGCCAGCAGCCCCTGGGACTATTCCTACAATGAGCAGTTCTTC.

The chain is built from TRBV19 and TRBJ2-7, with a possible D match to TRBD2 (6 bases). Germline V gives CDR1 LNHDA, CDR2 SQIVND (reference sequence). The CDR3 contains 13 residues. Trimming left V 5 bases short and J 8 bases short, with 16 bases between. The CDR3 DNA sequence: TGTGCCAGTAGTTCGCGGGCGGGGAACAAGCAGTACTTC. Its translation: CASSSRAGNKQYF.